This T cell receptor (beta chain) is from a study of response to subunit inactivated influenza vaccine. This CDR3 region has 14 residues. Trimming cost V 0 bases and J 1 base, with 6 bases left between them. Germline CDR1 WNHNN, CDR2 SYGVQD (reference sequence). General observations from the study: A suggestion made by the authors is that each seasonal influenza vaccination recruits few new T cells.

This clonotype occurred many times. What it binds is unknown. Each CDR3 protein gets one entry after TCRdb re-called the RT-PCR reads with MiXCR. Of approximately 500,000 distinct CDR3 sequences listed, about an eighth are singletons. This clonotype originated in a man aged 45 to 65 who received an inactivated influenza vaccine. The sample here was PBMCs from blood, taken around seven weeks after vaccination. The chain has TRBV10-1 and TRBJ2-5; D uncertain. The CDR3 loop reads CASSESSAQETQYF. CDR3 in DNA: TGCGCCAGCAGTGAGTCGTCCGCCCAAGAGACCCAGTACTTC.